This TCR beta chain was captured in a study of blood T cell repertoires in COVID-19. In the source study's methods: Amplified reference gene primers provided the basis for estimating nucleated cell counts. The protocol was immunoSEQ multiplex PCR, while the TCRdb copy is restricted to in-frame clones and leaves out a portion. V and J calls and clone size are copied from that table; D and trimming were computed from the DNA. The data show under 300,000 clones, about 87% seen once. J lost 5 bases, V lost 2 bases, and 11 bases had no gene match. Germline values: CDR1 MNHEY, CDR2 SMNVEV (reference sequence). The CDR3 is 19 amino acids.

The TCR comes from a woman aged 45-60 years who had recovered from COVID-19. The specimen sequenced was PBMCs or T cells enriched from blood (not recorded which). V is TRBV27 and J is TRBJ2-5, with TRBD2 matching 16 bases. CDR3: CASSLRPGLAGGRGETQYF. CDR3 DNA: TGTGCCAGCAGTTTACGACCGGGACTAGCGGGAGGGCGGGGGGAGACCCAGTACTTC.